Sequencing of this TCR beta chain was carried out in a study of T cell changes during pregnancy in multiple sclerosis. Profiled with immunoSEQ multiplex PCR; TCRdb holds only in-frame clones, not every one. The top ten hold around 0.25% of the sample, which has some 52,000 clones, 92% seen once. The CDR3 covers 17 residues. The germline CDR1 and CDR2 sequences are MRHNA and SNTAGT. Trimming cost V 5 bases and J 0 bases, with 16 bases left between them. The V gene is TRBV6-4, the J gene TRBJ2-2; perhaps TRBD2 as D (6 bases). The clonotype originates from a female donor with multiple sclerosis, enrolled in a pregnancy study. The sample here was CD4+ T cells from peripheral blood mononuclear cells, taken in the third trimester of pregnancy. The CDR3 DNA follows: TGTGCCAGCAGTTTACCCGGAGGGAACTCGAACACCGGGGAGCTGTTTTTT. It is translated as CASSLPGGNSNTGELFF.